Listed here are 9 T cell receptor beta chains from one sample, sequenced in a study of T cells in Graves' hyperthyroidism and ophthalmopathy. TCR beta CDR3 sequences were amplified from RNA transcripts. HTBI primers were used for first-round RT-PCR of the TCR CDR3. TCRdb analysed the multiplex PCR reads with MiXCR anew, one entry per CDR3 protein. Of roughly 400,000 distinct CDR3 sequences listed, roughly 13% were seen once; the top ten hold under 30%. The specimen sequenced was blood. These receptors all come from a man aged 50-60 years with Graves' ophthalmopathy.

This clonotype was detected only a few times. At one end, the junction sequence differs from germline, possibly due to a read error. The chain recombines TRBV20-1 with TRBJ2-5; 8 nucleotides align to TRBD1. CDR3 length: 14 amino acids. Germline V gene sequence: CDR1 DFQATT, CDR2 SNEGSKA (reference sequence). The DNA of the CDR3 is TGCAGTGCTAGTTCGGACAGGGCCCAAGGGACCCAGTACTTC. Translating it yields CSASSDRAQGTQYF.

This clonotype was seen only a few times. This rearrangement joins TRBV29-1 to TRBJ2-1, with D tentatively TRBD2 (5 bases). Germline V lookup: CDR1 SQVTM, CDR2 ANQGSEA. The CDR3 is 16 amino acids. Trimming stripped 1 base from V and 3 bases from J, with 16 bases between. CDR3 protein: CSVEGGLGGFYNEQFF. CDR3 coding DNA: TGCAGCGTTGAAGGAGGTCTAGGAGGTTTCTACAATGAGCAGTTCTTC.

This clonotype was detected only a few times. The chain is built from TRBV28 and TRBJ1-6; perhaps TRBD1 as D (6 bases). This CDR3 region has 14 residues. V shed 4 bases and J shed 10 bases, with 14 bases lying between them. The germline V gene has CDR1 MDHEN and CDR2 SYDVKM. CDR3 in amino acids: CASSSTGSRSPLHF. The CDR3 DNA follows: TGTGCCAGCAGTTCAACAGGGAGTCGCTCACCCCTCCACTTT.

This clonotype was counted at least ten times. The chain is built from TRBV2 and TRBJ2-1, with D hard to call. The V end lost 9 bases, the J end lost 2 bases, and 17 bases lay between the germline ends. This CDR3 has 15 residues. Germline V gene sequence: CDR1 SNHLY, CDR2 FYNNEI. CDR3 sequence: CASTPWSAAYNEQFF. The DNA of the CDR3 is TGTGCCAGTACGCCATGGTCCGCCGCCTACAATGAGCAGTTCTTC.

This clonotype was recorded many times. This chain connects TRBV10-3 to TRBJ2-5; 10 bases align to TRBD2. The V segment lost 3 bases and the J segment 5 bases; nucleotides outside the gene matches: 15. This CDR3 has 18 residues. The germline CDR1 and CDR2 sequences are ENHRY and SYGVKD. The DNA for the CDR3 is TGTGCCATCAGTGATCCTAGCGGGAGTTATCAAGGCTGGGAGACCCAGTACTTC. As protein: CAISDPSGSYQGWETQYF.

This sequence joins TRBV10-2 and TRBJ1-5; no reliable D call. This CDR3 has 13 residues. V lost 9 bases to trimming and J lost 8 bases, with 17 bases between them. Germline CDR1 reads WSHSY; CDR2 reads SAAADI. The CDR3 nucleotides are TGCGCCAGTTCCCGGGCAGAATTGGAGCCCCAGCATTTT. It specifies CASSRAELEPQHF.

The rearrangement links TRBV20-1 to TRBJ2-1, with D perhaps assigned TRBD1 or TRBD2 (6 bases each). The CDR3 loop spans 10 amino acids. Trimming pared 5 bases from V and 10 bases from J, leaving 9 bases between. Germline CDR1 is DFQATT and CDR2 is SNEGSKA (reference sequence). CDR3 in DNA: TGCAGTGCTGGGGGGCAGGAGCAGTTCTTC. This sequence encodes CSAGGQEQFF.

This clonotype has at least ten counts. This sequence joins TRBV24-1 and TRBJ2-5; 7 positions agree with TRBD2. The CDR3 consists of 15 residues. Germline loops: CDR1 KGHDR, CDR2 SFDVKD. V lost 2 bases and J lost 5; bases outside the gene matches: 7. For the CDR3, the DNA is TGTGCCACCAGTGATTCGGCGGGAGCCAAGGAGACCCAGTACTTC. Translating gives CATSDSAGAKETQYF.

This clonotype was counted a few times. The rearrangement links TRBV7-3 to TRBJ2-1; 7 nucleotides agree with TRBD2. After removal of 5 bases from V and 6 bases from J, the junction contained 16 bases not matched to a gene. The CDR3 runs to 17 residues. Germline V gene data show CDR1 as SGHTA and CDR2 as FQGTGA. CDR3 region: CASSRKRVGVAGNEQFF. The CDR3 bases are TGTGCCAGCAGCCGAAAACGGGTCGGGGTAGCGGGCAATGAGCAGTTCTTC.